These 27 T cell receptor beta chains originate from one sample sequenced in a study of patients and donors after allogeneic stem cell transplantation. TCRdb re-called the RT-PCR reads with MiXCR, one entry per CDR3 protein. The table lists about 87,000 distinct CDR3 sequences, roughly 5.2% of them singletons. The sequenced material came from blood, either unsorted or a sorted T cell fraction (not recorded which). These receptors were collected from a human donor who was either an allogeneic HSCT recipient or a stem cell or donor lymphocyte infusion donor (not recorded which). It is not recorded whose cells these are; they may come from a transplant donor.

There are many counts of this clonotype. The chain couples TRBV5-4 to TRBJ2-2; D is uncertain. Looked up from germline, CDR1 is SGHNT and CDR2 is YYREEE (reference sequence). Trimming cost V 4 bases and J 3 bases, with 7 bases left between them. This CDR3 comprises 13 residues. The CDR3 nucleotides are TGTGCCAGCAGCACGGTGGACACCGGGGAGCTGTTTTTT. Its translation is CASSTVDTGELFF.

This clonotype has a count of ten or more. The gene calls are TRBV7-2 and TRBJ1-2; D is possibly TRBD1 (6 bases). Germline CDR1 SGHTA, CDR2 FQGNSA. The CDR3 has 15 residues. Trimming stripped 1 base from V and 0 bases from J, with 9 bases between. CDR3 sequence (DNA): TGTGCCAGCAGCTTAGGGGGGGCCCCTAACTATGGCTACACCTTC. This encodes CASSLGGAPNYGYTF.

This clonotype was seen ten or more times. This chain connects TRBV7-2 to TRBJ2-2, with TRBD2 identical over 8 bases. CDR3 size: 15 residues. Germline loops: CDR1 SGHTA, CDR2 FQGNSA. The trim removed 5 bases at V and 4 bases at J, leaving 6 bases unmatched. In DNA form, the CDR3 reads TGTGCCAGCAGCATTGGGACTAGAGGCACCGGGGAGCTGTTTTTT. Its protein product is CASSIGTRGTGELFF.

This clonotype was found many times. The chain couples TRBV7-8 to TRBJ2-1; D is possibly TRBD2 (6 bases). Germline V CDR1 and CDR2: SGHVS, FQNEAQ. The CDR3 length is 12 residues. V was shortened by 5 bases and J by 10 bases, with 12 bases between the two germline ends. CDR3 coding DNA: TGTGCCAGCAGCCTCAATAGCGGAGAGCAGTTCTTC. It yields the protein CASSLNSGEQFF. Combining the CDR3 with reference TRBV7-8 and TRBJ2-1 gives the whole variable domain GAGVSQSPRYKVAKRGQDVALRCDPISGHVSLFWYQQALGQGPEFLTYFQNEAQLDKSGLPSDRFFAERPEGSVSTLKIQRTQQEDSAVYLCASSLNSGEQFFGPGTRLTVL.

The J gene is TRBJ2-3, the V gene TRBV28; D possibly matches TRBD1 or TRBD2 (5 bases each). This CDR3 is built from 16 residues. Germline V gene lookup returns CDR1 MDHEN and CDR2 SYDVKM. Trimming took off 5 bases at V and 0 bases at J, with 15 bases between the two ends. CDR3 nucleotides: TGTGCCAGCAGTCCTTTTACGGGACCTAGCACAGATACGCAGTATTTT. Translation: CASSPFTGPSTDTQYF.

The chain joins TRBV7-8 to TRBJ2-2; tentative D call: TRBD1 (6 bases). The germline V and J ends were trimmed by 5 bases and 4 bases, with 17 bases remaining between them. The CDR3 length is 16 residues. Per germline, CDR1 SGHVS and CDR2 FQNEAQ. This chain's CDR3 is CASSRFVSGATGELFF. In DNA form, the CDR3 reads TGTGCCAGCAGCCGTTTTGTGTCAGGGGCCACCGGGGAGCTGTTTTTT.

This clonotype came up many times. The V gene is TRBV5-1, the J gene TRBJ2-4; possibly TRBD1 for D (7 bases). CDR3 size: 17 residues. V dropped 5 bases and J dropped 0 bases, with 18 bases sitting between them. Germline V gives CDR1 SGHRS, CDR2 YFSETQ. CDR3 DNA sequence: TGCGCCAGCAGAACAGGGGCCGGGGGTCTAGCCAAAAACATTCAGTACTTC. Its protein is CASRTGAGGLAKNIQYF.

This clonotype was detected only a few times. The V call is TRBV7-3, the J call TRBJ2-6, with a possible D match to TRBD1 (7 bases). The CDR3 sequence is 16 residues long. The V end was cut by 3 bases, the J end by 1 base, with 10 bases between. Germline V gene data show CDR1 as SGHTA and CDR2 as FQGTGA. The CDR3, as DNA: TGTGCCAGCAGCTTGGAGGGGGCGTCTGGGGCCAACGTCCTGACTTTC. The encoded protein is CASSLEGASGANVLTF.

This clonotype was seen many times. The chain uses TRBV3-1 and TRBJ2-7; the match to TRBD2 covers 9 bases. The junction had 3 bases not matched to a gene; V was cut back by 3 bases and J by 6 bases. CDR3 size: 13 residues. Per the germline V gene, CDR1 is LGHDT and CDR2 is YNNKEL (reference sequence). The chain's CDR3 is CASSQREGGEQYF. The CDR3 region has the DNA TGTGCCAGCAGCCAGCGGGAGGGTGGCGAGCAGTACTTC.

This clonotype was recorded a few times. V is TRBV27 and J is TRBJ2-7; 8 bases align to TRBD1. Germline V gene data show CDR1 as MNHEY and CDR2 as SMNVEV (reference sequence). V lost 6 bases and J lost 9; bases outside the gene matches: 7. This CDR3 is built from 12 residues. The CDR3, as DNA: TGTGCCAGCAGCACCCGACAGGGGAGGCAGTACTTC. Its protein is CASSTRQGRQYF.

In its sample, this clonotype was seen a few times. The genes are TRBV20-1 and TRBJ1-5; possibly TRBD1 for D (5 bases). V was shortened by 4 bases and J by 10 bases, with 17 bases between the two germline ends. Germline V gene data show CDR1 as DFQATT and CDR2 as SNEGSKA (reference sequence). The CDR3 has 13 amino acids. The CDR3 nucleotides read TGCAGTGCTAACTTGGGACGGTACTCACCCCAGCATTTT. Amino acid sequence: CSANLGRYSPQHF.

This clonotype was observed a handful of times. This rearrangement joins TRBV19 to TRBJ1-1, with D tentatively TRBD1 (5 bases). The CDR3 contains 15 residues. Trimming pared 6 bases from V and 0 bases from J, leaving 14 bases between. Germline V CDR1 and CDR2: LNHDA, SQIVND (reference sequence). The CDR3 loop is CASRRPGIMNTEAFF. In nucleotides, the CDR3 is TGTGCCAGTAGGAGACCAGGGATCATGAACACTGAAGCTTTCTTT. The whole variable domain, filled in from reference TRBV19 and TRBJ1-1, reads DGGITQSPKYLFRKEGQNVTLSCEQNLNHDAMYWYRQDPGQGLRLIYYSQIVNDFQKGDIAEGYSVSREKKESFPLTVTSAQKNPTAFYLCASRRPGIMNTEAFFGQGTRLTVV.

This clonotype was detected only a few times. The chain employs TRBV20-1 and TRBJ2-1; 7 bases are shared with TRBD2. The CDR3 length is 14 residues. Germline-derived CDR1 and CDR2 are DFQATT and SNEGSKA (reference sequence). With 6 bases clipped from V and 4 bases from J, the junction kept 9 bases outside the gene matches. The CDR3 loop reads CSAAGQRGYNEQFF. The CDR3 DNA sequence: TGCAGTGCCGCCGGCCAGCGGGGTTACAATGAGCAGTTCTTC.

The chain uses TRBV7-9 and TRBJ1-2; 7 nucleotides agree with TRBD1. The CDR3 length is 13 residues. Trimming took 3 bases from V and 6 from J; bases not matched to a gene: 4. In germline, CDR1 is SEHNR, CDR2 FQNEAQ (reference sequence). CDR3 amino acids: CASSFGGTDGYTF. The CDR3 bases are TGTGCCAGCAGCTTCGGTGGGACAGATGGCTACACCTTC. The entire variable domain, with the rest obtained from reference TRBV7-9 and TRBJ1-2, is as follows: DTGVSQNPRHKITKRGQNVTFRCDPISEHNRLYWYRQTLGQGPEFLTYFQNEAQLEKSRLLSDRFSAERPKGSFSTLEIQRTEQGDSAMYLCASSFGGTDGYTFGSGTRLTVV.

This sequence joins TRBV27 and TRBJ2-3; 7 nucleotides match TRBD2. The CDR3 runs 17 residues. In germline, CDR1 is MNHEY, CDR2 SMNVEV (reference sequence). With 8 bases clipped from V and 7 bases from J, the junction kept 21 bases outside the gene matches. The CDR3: CASSPSEAWTSRYTQYF. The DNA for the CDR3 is TGTGCCAGCTCCCCCTCGGAAGCGTGGACTAGTAGGTATACGCAGTATTTT.

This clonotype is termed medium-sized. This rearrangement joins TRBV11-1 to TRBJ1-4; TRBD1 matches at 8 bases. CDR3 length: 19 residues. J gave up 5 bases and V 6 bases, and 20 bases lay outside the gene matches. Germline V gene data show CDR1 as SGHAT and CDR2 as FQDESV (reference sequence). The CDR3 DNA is TGTGCCAGCAGTCTCCTTCCCGGACAGGGATATTCCTACAATGAAAAACTGTTTTTT. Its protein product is CASSLLPGQGYSYNEKLFF.

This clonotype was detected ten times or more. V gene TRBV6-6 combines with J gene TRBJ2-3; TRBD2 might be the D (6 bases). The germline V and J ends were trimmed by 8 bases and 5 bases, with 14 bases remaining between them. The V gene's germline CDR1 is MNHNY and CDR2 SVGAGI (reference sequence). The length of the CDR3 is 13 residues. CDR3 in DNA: TGTGCCAGCTCGAAAGGGAGGATAGATACGCAGTATTTT. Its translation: CASSKGRIDTQYF.

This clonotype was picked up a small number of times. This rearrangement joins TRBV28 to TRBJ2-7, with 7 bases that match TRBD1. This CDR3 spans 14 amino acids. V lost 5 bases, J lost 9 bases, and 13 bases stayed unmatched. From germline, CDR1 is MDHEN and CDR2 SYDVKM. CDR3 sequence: CASSEGGRGKGQYF. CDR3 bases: TGTGCCAGCAGTGAAGGGGGCAGGGGGAAAGGGCAGTACTTC.

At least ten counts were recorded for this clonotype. The DNA of the CDR3 is TGTGCCACCAGCAGAGACAATGAAGAGACCCAGTACTTC. As protein: CATSRDNEETQYF. V is TRBV15 and J is TRBJ2-5, with no clear D. V was pared by 0 bases and J by 3 bases, with 5 bases between. The CDR3 length is 13 residues. Germline CDR1 reads LNHNV; CDR2 reads YYDKDF (reference sequence).

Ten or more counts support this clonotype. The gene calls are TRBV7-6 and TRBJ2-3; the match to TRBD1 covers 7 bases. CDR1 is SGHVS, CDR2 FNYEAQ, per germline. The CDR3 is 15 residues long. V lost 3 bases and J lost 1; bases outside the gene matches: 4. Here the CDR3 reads CASSFWQGGTDTQYF. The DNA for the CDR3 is TGTGCCAGCAGCTTTTGGCAGGGGGGCACAGATACGCAGTATTTT.

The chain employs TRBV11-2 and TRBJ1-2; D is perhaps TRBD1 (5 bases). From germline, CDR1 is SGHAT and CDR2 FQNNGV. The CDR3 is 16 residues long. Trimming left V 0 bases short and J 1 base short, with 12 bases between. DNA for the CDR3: TGTGCCAGCAGCTTAGATTTGATGGGGGGTAACTATGGCTACACCTTC. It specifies CASSLDLMGGNYGYTF.

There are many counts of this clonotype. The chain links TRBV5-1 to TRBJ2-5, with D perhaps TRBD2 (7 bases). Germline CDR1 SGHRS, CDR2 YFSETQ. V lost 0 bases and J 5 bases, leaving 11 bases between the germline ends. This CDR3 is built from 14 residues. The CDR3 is CASSLVGGAETQYF. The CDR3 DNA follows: TGCGCCAGCAGCTTGGTGGGGGGGGCTGAGACCCAGTACTTC.

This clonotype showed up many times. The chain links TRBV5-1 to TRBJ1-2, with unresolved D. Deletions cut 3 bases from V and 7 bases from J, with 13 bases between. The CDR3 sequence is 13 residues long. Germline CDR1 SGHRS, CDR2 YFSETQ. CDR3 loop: CASSSDAFGGYTF. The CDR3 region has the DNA TGCGCCAGCAGCTCTGATGCCTTTGGTGGCTACACCTTC.

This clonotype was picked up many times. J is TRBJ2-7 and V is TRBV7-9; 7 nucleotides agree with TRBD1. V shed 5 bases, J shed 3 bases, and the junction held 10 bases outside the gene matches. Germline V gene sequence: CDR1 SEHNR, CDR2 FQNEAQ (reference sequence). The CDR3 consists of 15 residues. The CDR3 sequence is CASSPPLGTVYEQYF. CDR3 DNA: TGTGCCAGCAGCCCACCCTTGGGGACAGTCTACGAGCAGTACTTC.

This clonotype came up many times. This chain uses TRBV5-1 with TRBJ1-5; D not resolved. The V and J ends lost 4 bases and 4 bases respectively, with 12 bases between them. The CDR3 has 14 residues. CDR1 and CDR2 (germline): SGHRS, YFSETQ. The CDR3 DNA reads TGCGCCAGCAGCCCGGACGGGAGAAATCAGCCCCAGCATTTT. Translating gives CASSPDGRNQPQHF.

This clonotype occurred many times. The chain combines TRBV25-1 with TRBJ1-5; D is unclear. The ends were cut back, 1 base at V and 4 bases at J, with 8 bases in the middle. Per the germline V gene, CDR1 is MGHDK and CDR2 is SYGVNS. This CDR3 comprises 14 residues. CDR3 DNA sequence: TGTGCCAGCAGTGAATCGGGTGAGAATCAGCCCCAGCATTTT. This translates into CASSESGENQPQHF.

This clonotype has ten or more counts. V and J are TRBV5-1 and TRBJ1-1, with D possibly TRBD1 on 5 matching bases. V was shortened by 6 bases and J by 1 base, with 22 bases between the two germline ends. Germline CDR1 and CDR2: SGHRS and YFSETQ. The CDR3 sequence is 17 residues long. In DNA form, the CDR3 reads TGCGCCAGCAACCCCAGTGGGCCTAACGGGGCGAACACTGAAGCTTTCTTT. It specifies CASNPSGPNGANTEAFF.